Below are 16 T cell receptor beta chains sequenced from a single sample in a study of identical twins. MiXCR, applied by TCRdb to the 5' RACE reads, yields one record per CDR3 protein. The table records about 530,000 distinct CDR3 sequences, about 20% of them present only once. These records were also assigned to another study, of yellow fever vaccine responses in identical twins.

Sequenced: CD4+ T cells sorted from blood. The receptors were sampled from a woman aged 18-35 years in good health.

This rearrangement joins TRBV20-1 to TRBJ2-3, with 7 bases matching TRBD2. V shed 3 bases and J 2 bases; nucleotides not matched to a gene: 5. The CDR3 loop spans 14 amino acids. Looked up from germline, CDR1 is DFQATT and CDR2 is SNEGSKA (reference sequence). CDR3 in DNA: TGCAGTGCTAGTAGGCTAGCGGTCACAGATACGCAGTATTTT. It encodes CSASRLAVTDTQYF.

The gene calls are TRBV5-6 and TRBJ2-7; 7 nucleotides match TRBD2. The CDR3 consists of 15 residues. Per the germline V gene, CDR1 is SGHDT and CDR2 is YYEEEE. V was pared by 5 bases and J by 3 bases, with 11 bases of the junction left unmatched. The CDR3 sequence: CASRVERDGSYEQYF. CDR3 DNA sequence: TGTGCCAGCAGAGTTGAGCGGGACGGCAGCTACGAGCAGTACTTC.

The table lists this clonotype with a count of one. This rearrangement joins TRBV5-1 to TRBJ1-5; the match to TRBD1 covers 7 bases. CDR1 is SGHRS and CDR2 is YFSETQ in the germline V gene. The CDR3 has 14 residues. Losses at the gene ends were 4 bases for V and 5 bases for J; bases not matched to a gene: 6. The CDR3, as DNA: TGCGCCAGCAGCCCACAGGGGCTGGATCAGCCCCAGCATTTT. This gives the protein CASSPQGLDQPQHF.

The V call is TRBV3-1, the J call TRBJ1-2; the match to TRBD1 covers 7 bases. The germline CDR1 and CDR2 sequences are LGHDT and YNNKEL (reference sequence). After removal of 3 bases from V and 1 base from J, the junction contained 8 bases not matched to a gene. This CDR3 comprises 16 residues. CDR3 sequence: CASSHSTGIINYGYTF. CDR3 coding DNA: TGTGCCAGCAGCCATTCGACAGGGATCATTAACTATGGCTACACCTTC.

The rearrangement links TRBV5-1 to TRBJ2-1; perhaps TRBD1 as D (6 bases). Germline CDR1 and CDR2: SGHRS and YFSETQ. The CDR3 is 15 residues long. V lost 2 bases and J lost 8, with 17 bases in between. The CDR3 is CASSFPQGSFDEQFF. CDR3 in DNA: TGCGCCAGCAGCTTTCCCCAGGGGTCGTTCGATGAGCAGTTCTTC.

This clonotype was detected only a few times. The rearrangement links TRBV7-8 to TRBJ2-1, with D perhaps TRBD2 (6 bases). CDR3 size: 15 residues. Germline V gene data show CDR1 as SGHVS and CDR2 as FQNEAQ. Trimming removed 0 bases at V and 5 bases at J, with 11 bases between. The CDR3 coding sequence is TGTGCCAGCAGCTTAGCTGTTAGACTAGACAATGAGCAGTTCTTC. This sequence encodes CASSLAVRLDNEQFF.

The rearrangement joins TRBV18 to TRBJ2-3; D may be TRBD1 or TRBD2 (5 bases each). Germline CDR1 reads KGHSH; CDR2 reads LQKENI. The CDR3 has 15 residues. The ends were cut back, 2 bases at V and 2 bases at J, with 11 bases in the middle. This CDR3 reads CASSPIRGPTDTQYF. The CDR3 DNA reads as TGTGCCAGCTCACCAATACGGGGCCCCACAGATACGCAGTATTTT.

This chain joins TRBV9 and TRBJ2-5; tentative D call: TRBD2 (6 bases). The germline V and J ends were trimmed by 0 bases and 3 bases, with 12 bases remaining between them. This CDR3 region has 15 residues. CDR1 is SGDLS, CDR2 YYNGEE, per germline. The DNA for the CDR3 is TGTGCCAGCAGCGTAGGAGCGGTAGCGGAAGAGACCCAGTACTTC. As protein: CASSVGAVAEETQYF.

The table lists this clonotype with many counts. The CDR3 DNA sequence: TGTGCCAGCAGTTTACGACTAGCGTCCTACAATGAGCAGTTCTTC. Its translation is CASSLRLASYNEQFF. The gene calls are TRBV12-3 or TRBV12-4 and TRBJ2-1; TRBD2 aligns across 8 bases. Trimming took 2 bases from V and 1 from J; bases not matched to a gene: 1. The CDR3 has 15 amino acids.

The chain joins TRBV5-4 to TRBJ2-1; D may be TRBD1 or TRBD2 (6 bases each). The CDR3 runs 15 residues. V was cut by 6 bases and J by 5 bases, with 18 bases left in between. Looked up from germline, CDR1 is SGHNT and CDR2 is YYREEE (reference sequence). The CDR3 spells CASTQDGGQNNEQFF. For the CDR3, the DNA is TGTGCCAGCACCCAGGATGGGGGGCAGAACAATGAGCAGTTCTTC.

This clonotype was picked up many times. The V and J genes are TRBV18 and TRBJ1-1, with D perhaps TRBD1 (6 bases). The CDR3 has 13 amino acids. The V gene's germline CDR1 is KGHSH and CDR2 LQKENI. The ends were cut back, 8 bases at V and 1 base at J, with 11 bases in the middle. CDR3 sequence (DNA): TGTGCCAGCAGCCGGACAGAGAACACTGAAGCTTTCTTT. Protein: CASSRTENTEAFF. Combining the CDR3 with reference TRBV18 and TRBJ1-1 gives the whole variable domain NAGVMQNPRHLVRRRGQEARLRCSPMKGHSHVYWYRQLPEEGLKFMVYLQKENIIDESGMPKERFSAEFPKEGPSILRIQQVVRGDSAAYFCASSRTENTEAFFGQGTRLTVV.

The chain carries TRBV20-1 and TRBJ2-7; 8 bases agree with TRBD1. J lost 5 bases, V lost 5 bases, and 5 bases had no gene match. The germline V gene has CDR1 DFQATT and CDR2 SNEGSKA (reference sequence). The CDR3 spans 12 residues. The CDR3 protein is CSAGVTGDEQYV. CDR3 in DNA: TGCAGTGCTGGCGTGACAGGGGACGAGCAGTACGTC.

The rearrangement uses TRBV6-5 and TRBJ2-2; a possible D gene is TRBD1 (5 bases). V was clipped by 0 bases and J by 8 bases, with 13 bases between them. This CDR3 contains 15 residues. Looked up from germline, CDR1 is MNHEY and CDR2 is SVGAGI. The CDR3 region has the DNA TGTGCCAGCAGTTACTCGAAGAGCAGGGCGGGGGAGCTGTTTTTT. Protein product: CASSYSKSRAGELFF.

This clonotype showed up just a few times. The J gene is TRBJ2-5, the V gene TRBV3-1; 14 bases match TRBD2. Germline CDR1 is LGHDT and CDR2 is YNNKEL (reference sequence). The CDR3 covers 18 residues. V lost 1 base and J lost 4; bases outside the gene matches: 8. The CDR3 sequence: CASSQAGLAGVLAETQYF. CDR3 in DNA: TGTGCCAGCAGCCAAGCGGGACTAGCGGGAGTTCTTGCAGAGACCCAGTACTTC.

V and J are TRBV10-2 and TRBJ2-2, with D maybe TRBD2 (5 bases). This CDR3 is built from 14 residues. The V end lost 6 bases, the J end lost 0 bases, and 8 bases lay between the germline ends. Per germline, CDR1 WSHSY and CDR2 SAAADI. Here the CDR3 reads CASSGIANTGELFF. The CDR3 DNA reads as TGCGCCAGCAGCGGGATAGCGAACACCGGGGAGCTGTTTTTT.

The chain recombines TRBV7-7 with TRBJ2-5; TRBD2 matches 9 bases. With 5 bases clipped from V and 0 bases from J, the junction kept 4 bases outside the gene matches. CDR1 and CDR2 (germline): SSHAT, FNYEAQ (reference sequence). The CDR3 covers 15 residues. The CDR3 nucleotides read TGTGCCAGCAGCGTGGCGGGAGGGTACCAAGAGACCCAGTACTTC. As protein: CASSVAGGYQETQYF.